A selection of T cell receptor beta chains follows, all from one sample in a study of T cell responses to AZD1222 COVID-19 vaccine. Data came from immunoSEQ multiplex PCR; TCRdb stores just in-frame clones and leaves some out. The table includes approximately 110,000 clones, around 85% detected once. The specimen was peripheral blood, collected on day 0 of AZD1222 vaccination. These receptors were collected from an adult in good health. Each CDR3 is given with its conserved first and last residue. A row's size may be missing; if present it is once, few, many or a size class.

v_gene: TRBV5-1; j_gene: TRBJ2-7; abundance: NA; CDR3aa: CASSLERTSYYEQYF
v_gene: TRBV27; j_gene: TRBJ2-7; abundance: NA; CDR3aa: CASSINPGQGFKQYF
v_gene: TRBV11-2; j_gene: TRBJ2-1; abundance: NA; CDR3aa: CASSLDRRHEQFF
v_gene: TRBV11-2; j_gene: TRBJ2-6; abundance: NA; CDR3aa: CASSPGYSGANVLTF
v_gene: TRBV3-1/TRBV3-2; j_gene: TRBJ1-4; abundance: NA; CDR3aa: CASSQGPQGYEKLFF
v_gene: TRBV29-1; j_gene: TRBJ2-7; abundance: NA; CDR3aa: CSVETGDSTYEQYF
v_gene: TRBV29-1; j_gene: TRBJ1-2; abundance: NA; CDR3aa: CSVEGQTGVGDYGYTF
v_gene: TRBV5-1; j_gene: TRBJ1-1; abundance: NA; CDR3aa: CASSLAAVNTEAFF
v_gene: TRBV6-5; j_gene: TRBJ2-7; abundance: NA; CDR3aa: CASLGDPPYYEQYF
v_gene: TRBV19; j_gene: TRBJ1-5; abundance: NA; CDR3aa: CATADRLNQPQHF
v_gene: TRBV6-5; j_gene: TRBJ2-1; abundance: NA; CDR3aa: CASSSNRGQEQFF
v_gene: TRBV7-9; j_gene: TRBJ2-2; abundance: NA; CDR3aa: CASSLGTGITGELFF
v_gene: TRBV28; j_gene: TRBJ1-2; abundance: NA; CDR3aa: CASSTLGAGSWYGYTF
v_gene: TRBV7-7; j_gene: TRBJ2-1; abundance: NA; CDR3aa: CASSLDGGAIDEQFF
v_gene: TRBV7-8; j_gene: TRBJ1-2; abundance: NA; CDR3aa: CASSEGQRVPGYTF
v_gene: TRBV7-2; j_gene: TRBJ1-2; abundance: NA; CDR3aa: CASSFGTGTPYYGYTF
v_gene: TRBV18; j_gene: TRBJ2-1; abundance: NA; CDR3aa: CASSPNQGAHNEQFF
v_gene: TRBV12-3/TRBV12-4; j_gene: TRBJ1-1; abundance: NA; CDR3aa: CASSLPNTEAFF
v_gene: TRBV18; j_gene: TRBJ1-1; abundance: NA; CDR3aa: CASSPSGGGTEAFF
v_gene: TRBV2; j_gene: TRBJ2-7; abundance: NA; CDR3aa: CASSERWEQYF
v_gene: TRBV6-1; j_gene: TRBJ1-2; abundance: NA; CDR3aa: CASSDRTGYEGYTF
v_gene: TRBV7-2; j_gene: TRBJ1-3; abundance: NA; CDR3aa: CASSLGQGRNTIYF
v_gene: TRBV7-3; j_gene: TRBJ2-1; abundance: NA; CDR3aa: CASSPLSGGAGEQFF
v_gene: TRBV30; j_gene: TRBJ2-7; abundance: NA; CDR3aa: CAWRGLTGGAGEQYF
v_gene: TRBV7-9; j_gene: TRBJ2-1; abundance: NA; CDR3aa: CASSQGLAGYNEQFF
v_gene: TRBV13; j_gene: TRBJ2-5; abundance: NA; CDR3aa: CASSLGTGGVGETQYF
v_gene: TRBV2; j_gene: TRBJ1-5; abundance: NA; CDR3aa: CASGDRTRDQPQHF
v_gene: TRBV28; j_gene: TRBJ1-2; abundance: NA; CDR3aa: CASRRGGEDYGYTF
v_gene: TRBV6-7; j_gene: TRBJ1-5; abundance: NA; CDR3aa: CASSTRGGRGSNQPQHF
v_gene: TRBV6-6; j_gene: TRBJ1-4; abundance: NA; CDR3aa: CASRTRAGNEKLFF
v_gene: TRBV19; j_gene: TRBJ1-1; abundance: NA; CDR3aa: CASSIGGGFTEAFF
v_gene: TRBV5-6; j_gene: TRBJ1-2; abundance: NA; CDR3aa: CASSLGTGHILSNYGYTF
v_gene: TRBV7-2; j_gene: TRBJ2-5; abundance: NA; CDR3aa: CASSLMSAVSSETQYF
v_gene: TRBV27; j_gene: TRBJ1-2; abundance: NA; CDR3aa: CASSPRSGGQGGYTF
v_gene: TRBV11-3; j_gene: TRBJ1-2; abundance: once; CDR3aa: CASSLGGNYGYTF
v_gene: TRBV10-3; j_gene: TRBJ1-1; abundance: NA; CDR3aa: CATTGQGSHTEAFF
v_gene: TRBV11-3; j_gene: TRBJ2-2; abundance: NA; CDR3aa: CASSLERGFTGELFF
v_gene: TRBV18; j_gene: TRBJ2-3; abundance: NA; CDR3aa: CASSPVGGVSDTQYF
v_gene: TRBV27; j_gene: TRBJ1-2; abundance: few; CDR3aa: CASSRTDSYGYTF
v_gene: TRBV7-2; j_gene: TRBJ2-3; abundance: NA; CDR3aa: CASSLVAGGGTDTQYF
v_gene: TRBV18; j_gene: TRBJ2-1; abundance: NA; CDR3aa: CASSPDRGTRNEQFF
v_gene: TRBV6-4; j_gene: TRBJ1-2; abundance: NA; CDR3aa: CASSDFASSGTGGYTF
v_gene: TRBV4-3; j_gene: TRBJ2-3; abundance: once; CDR3aa: CASSQDLGGTDTQYF
v_gene: TRBV19; j_gene: TRBJ2-1; abundance: NA; CDR3aa: CASSLGNEQFF
v_gene: TRBV2; j_gene: TRBJ2-5; abundance: NA; CDR3aa: CASHPGGGGETQYF
v_gene: TRBV28; j_gene: TRBJ1-5; abundance: NA; CDR3aa: CATRQAVSNQPQHF
v_gene: TRBV7-8; j_gene: TRBJ1-3; abundance: NA; CDR3aa: CASSPTGNTIYF
v_gene: TRBV4-2; j_gene: TRBJ1-1; abundance: NA; CDR3aa: CASSQTGLNTEAFF
v_gene: TRBV29-1; j_gene: TRBJ1-2; abundance: NA; CDR3aa: CSVEGRDRESYGYTF
v_gene: TRBV19; j_gene: TRBJ2-1; abundance: NA; CDR3aa: CASSIGLAGSEQFF
v_gene: TRBV4-1; j_gene: TRBJ2-2; abundance: NA; CDR3aa: CASSLSSGGPDGELFF
v_gene: TRBV30; j_gene: TRBJ1-1; abundance: NA; CDR3aa: CAWNSGSGNTEAFF
v_gene: TRBV24-1; j_gene: TRBJ2-5; abundance: NA; CDR3aa: CATSVRGKQETQYF
v_gene: TRBV15; j_gene: TRBJ2-7; abundance: NA; CDR3aa: CATSRRPGSLLSEQYF
v_gene: TRBV29-1; j_gene: TRBJ2-1; abundance: NA; CDR3aa: CSVVRSGIDNEQFF